This T cell receptor beta chain was profiled in a study of OX40 agonist ivuxolimab in advanced cancers. Baseline, cycle 4 day 1, and cycle 7 day 1 were the blood sampling points. The ends were cut back, 3 bases at V and 2 bases at J, with 14 bases in the middle. Germline lookup yields CDR1 GTSNPN and CDR2 SVGIG (reference sequence). This CDR3 contains 16 residues. This clone came up once. Its antigen is unknown. TCRdb's table, derived via immunoSEQ multiplex PCR, lists solely in-frame clones and lacks some. The data hold about 28,000 clones, with about 84% observed a single time. General study points: Expanded clones belonging to CD8+ T cells outnumbered, on average, those of CD4+. Expanded peripheral T cell antigen specificity was not determined.

Sequencing used CD4+ or CD8+ T cells sorted from blood, obtained in a trial of the OX40 agonist ivuxolimab. The origin of this receptor is an adult with an advanced solid tumor such as melanoma, head and neck, liver or kidney cancer. The chain uses TRBV30 and TRBJ2-6, with D unresolved. The CDR3 protein is CAWSVARLPGANVLTF. CDR3 DNA: TGTGCCTGGAGCGTGGCCCGACTTCCTGGGGCCAACGTCCTGACTTTC.